The T cell receptor (beta chain) under discussion was sequenced for a study of T cells in Graves' hyperthyroidism and ophthalmopathy. V lost 10 bases to trimming and J lost 0 bases, with 5 bases between them. CDR3 length: 11 amino acids. CDR1 ENHRY and CDR2 SYGVKD come from the germline V gene. This clonotype came up a few times. TCR beta CDR3 regions were amplified from RNA transcripts. HTBI primers drove first-round RT-PCR of the TCR CDR3. In TCRdb, the multiplex PCR reads were re-called with MiXCR into one record per CDR3 protein. The sample records some 560,000 distinct CDR3 sequences, roughly 15% being singletons.

The clonotype was recovered from a woman between 40 and 55 years old with Graves' hyperthyroidism. The V and J genes are TRBV10-3 and TRBJ2-3; no firm D call. What was sequenced was blood. CDR3 sequence reads: CATSSTDTQYF. The CDR3 region has the DNA TGTGCCACCTCTAGCACAGATACGCAGTATTTT.